This note documents a single T cell receptor beta chain sequence. Its antigen is still unknown. TCR beta CDR3 sequences were amplified from RNA transcripts. The TCR CDR3 first-round RT-PCR relied on the HTBI primer set. One entry per CDR3 protein results from TCRdb running MiXCR on the multiplex PCR reads. The data show nearly 600,000 distinct CDR3 sequences, 14% seen once. The CDR3 length is 15 residues. Per the germline V gene, CDR1 is DFQATT and CDR2 is SNEGSKA (reference sequence). The ends lost 0 bases at V and 1 base at J; junction bases unmatched: 3. The data were obtained in a study of T cells in Graves' hyperthyroidism and ophthalmopathy. Study-level information: Blood from the periphery was taken at initial diagnosis, before any treatment. Broader study findings: Most clonotypes that expanded in the thyroid above 0.001 also showed up in blood.

Uncontrolled infection, other autoimmune disease, pregnancy or lactation barred patients from enrollment. This chain links TRBV20-1 with TRBJ1-5; 7 nucleotides match TRBD1. The TCR comes from a woman under 30 with Graves' ophthalmopathy. Sequences were obtained from blood. CDR3: CSARDTGVSNQPQHF. DNA for the CDR3: TGCAGTGCTAGAGATACAGGGGTAAGCAATCAGCCCCAGCATTTT.